Each of the 13 T cell receptor beta chains below was sequenced from the same sample in a study of blood T cell repertoires in COVID-19 (dated by TCRdb to the early 2020s). The library came from the immunoSEQ multiplex PCR assay. As stored in TCRdb, this immuneACCESS dataset retains in-frame rearrangements with V and J assigned. A fraction of the clones does not appear; measured against another copy, unresolved V genes explain less than half of the discrepancy, and the remainder lacks a known reason. The sample includes about 150,000 clones, with 80% to 90% observed a single time. The top ten constitute 5.5% to 7.5% of the sample. Input material: peripheral blood. The source is an elderly man with acute or convalescent COVID-19.

The rearrangement links TRBV3-1 (or the pseudogene TRBV3-2) to TRBJ1-1; 8 bases line up with TRBD1. The ends lost 4 bases at V and 8 bases at J; junction bases unmatched: 0. Germline-derived CDR1 and CDR2 are LGHDT and YNNKEL (reference sequence). CDR3 length: 11 residues. CDR3 nucleotides: TGTGCCAGCAGCCGACAGGGGGAAGCTTTCTTT. Its protein product is CASSRQGEAFF.

This rearrangement joins TRBV28 to TRBJ2-3; TRBD1 aligns across 7 bases. The CDR3 is made up of 16 amino acids. V was clipped by 2 bases and J by 4 bases; unmatched bases: 9. The germline V gene encodes CDR1 MDHEN and CDR2 SYDVKM. The CDR3 DNA reads as TGTGCCAGCAGTTTAAAACGGCAGGGGGTATCAGATACGCAGTATTTT. Amino acids: CASSLKRQGVSDTQYF.

This chain connects TRBV7-8 to TRBJ1-3; D unclear. V lost 2 bases and J 0 bases, leaving 8 bases between the germline ends. The germline V gene encodes CDR1 SGHVS and CDR2 FQNEAQ. The CDR3 loop spans 15 amino acids. The CDR3 region has the DNA TGTGCCAGCAGCTTAAATAGCGCCTCTGGAAACACCATATATTTT. Residues: CASSLNSASGNTIYF.

This clone was found once. This chain joins TRBV21-1 and TRBJ2-3; the D call in the table, TRBD2, was not verified against the DNA. TRBV21-1 has pseudogene status. This CDR3 region has 20 residues. The CDR3 loop reads CASTKVVGGRETTSTDTQYF. In DNA form, the CDR3 reads TGTGCCAGCACCAAGGTGGTGGGCGGGAGGGAAACTACCAGCACAGATACGCAGTATTTT.

This chain joins TRBV27 and TRBJ1-2; TRBD1 matches at 8 bases. Germline CDR1 MNHEY, CDR2 SMNVEV (reference sequence). J lost 8 bases, V lost 8 bases, and 13 bases had no gene match. There are 14 residues in the CDR3. CDR3 loop: CASATPGGSGGYTF. The DNA for the CDR3 is TGTGCCAGCGCAACCCCAGGGGGCTCCGGGGGCTACACCTTC.

To note about this clone: The identical CDR3 is also encoded by other nucleotide sequences in the sample. The rearrangement uses TRBV28 and TRBJ1-6; TRBD1 matches 7 bases. V shed 6 bases and J 6 bases; nucleotides not matched to a gene: 5. This CDR3 is built from 14 residues. Germline V gene sequence: CDR1 MDHEN, CDR2 SYDVKM. The CDR3 sequence: CASSRPGGNSPLHF. The CDR3 nucleotides read TGTGCCAGCAGCCGGCCAGGGGGTAATTCACCCCTCCACTTT.

This chain joins TRBV21-1 and TRBJ1-2; the listed D gene, TRBD1, was not tested against the DNA. TRBV21-1 is given as a pseudogene. The CDR3 extends over 14 amino acids. DNA for the CDR3: TGTGCCAGCAGCAAAGCGCTCAGATGCTATGGCTACACCTTC. Translation gives CASSKALRCYGYTF.

This sequence joins TRBV27 and TRBJ2-2; 10 nucleotides agree with TRBD2. CDR1 MNHEY and CDR2 SMNVEV come from the germline V gene (reference sequence). The V segment lost 2 bases and the J segment 0 bases; nucleotides outside the gene matches: 9. CDR3 length: 19 amino acids. The CDR3 spells CASSLDPLAGGPNTGELFF. CDR3 DNA: TGTGCCAGCAGTTTAGACCCCTTAGCGGGAGGCCCGAACACCGGGGAGCTGTTTTTT.

V usage is TRBV3-1 (or the pseudogene TRBV3-2) and J usage is TRBJ2-3; 7 nucleotides align to TRBD2. Per the germline V gene, CDR1 is LGHDT and CDR2 is YNNKEL (reference sequence). The trim removed 0 bases at V and 3 bases at J, leaving 0 bases unmatched. This CDR3 region has 14 residues. The DNA of the CDR3 is TGTGCCAGCAGCCAAGAGGGAGGGACAGATACGCAGTATTTT. Amino acid sequence: CASSQEGGTDTQYF.

The chain's CDR3 is CASSFAGSQETQYF. The CDR3 DNA sequence: TGTGCCAGCAGCTTCGCGGGGTCCCAAGAGACCCAGTACTTC. The chain recombines TRBV7-2 with TRBJ2-5; tentatively, D is TRBD2 (6 bases). V was pared by 3 bases and J by 1 base, with 9 bases between. Per germline, CDR1 SGHTA and CDR2 FQGNSA. The CDR3 is 14 amino acids.

This chain uses TRBV11-2 with TRBJ2-7, with 9 bases lining up with TRBD1. The CDR3 length is 14 residues. Trimming at V came to 4 bases and at J to 7 bases, leaving 8 bases not matched to a gene. Germline lookup yields CDR1 SGHAT and CDR2 FQNNGV. The CDR3 sequence is CASSSQGQGLEQYF. The DNA of the CDR3 is TGTGCCAGCAGCTCGCAGGGACAGGGTTTGGAGCAGTACTTC.

The chain combines TRBV7-8 with TRBJ2-7; a possible D gene is TRBD1 (6 bases). The CDR3 spans 14 residues. Germline loops: CDR1 SGHVS, CDR2 FQNEAQ. V was pared by 5 bases and J by 6 bases, with 17 bases between. The CDR3 loop is CASSENRVTSEQYF. For the CDR3, the DNA is TGTGCCAGCAGCGAAAACAGGGTAACGAGCGAGCAGTACTTC. Full variable domain (rest looked up from reference TRBV7-8 and TRBJ2-7): GAGVSQSPRYKVAKRGQDVALRCDPISGHVSLFWYQQALGQGPEFLTYFQNEAQLDKSGLPSDRFFAERPEGSVSTLKIQRTQQEDSAVYLCASSENRVTSEQYFGPGTRLTVT.

The chain employs TRBV10-3 and TRBJ2-7, with 9 bases matching TRBD1. CDR1 ENHRY and CDR2 SYGVKD come from the germline V gene. J gave up 2 bases and V 10 bases, and 9 bases lay outside the gene matches. This CDR3 is 14 amino acids long. The CDR3 here is CATIRDRDPYEQYF. The CDR3 coding sequence is TGTGCCACGATCCGGGACAGGGACCCCTACGAGCAGTACTTC.